The 13 T cell receptor beta chains below were found in one sample sequenced in a study of blood T cell repertoires in COVID-19. Method: immunoSEQ multiplex PCR; TCRdb's copy keeps in-frame clones and lacks some. The sample has tens of thousands of clones; approximately 83% are singletons. The sample taken for sequencing was peripheral blood. These receptors were taken from a human donor in a cohort sampled during active COVID-19.

This clone appeared once. The chain is built from TRBV7-2 and TRBJ2-7; TRBD2 aligns across 10 bases. Germline-derived CDR1 and CDR2 are SGHTA and FQGNSA. The V and J ends lost 1 base and 3 bases, in that order; junction bases with no gene match: 9. CDR3 size: 17 residues. The CDR3 loop is CASSLVAGGLADYEQYF. CDR3 sequence (DNA): TGTGCCAGCAGCTTAGTAGCGGGGGGACTTGCCGACTACGAGCAGTACTTC. Filled out from reference TRBV7-2 and TRBJ2-7, the complete variable domain reads GAGVSQSPSNKVTEKGKDVELRCDPISGHTALYWYRQSLGQGLEFLIYFQGNSAPDKSGLPSDRFSAERTGGSVSTLTIQRTQQEDSAVYLCASSLVAGGLADYEQYFGPGTRLTVT.

The chain joins TRBV5-1 to TRBJ2-5, with unresolved D. The V and J ends lost 0 bases and 3 bases respectively, with 9 bases between them. The CDR3 has 14 amino acids. CDR1 is SGHRS and CDR2 is YFSETQ in the germline V gene. Here the CDR3 reads CASSLGLEKETQYF. The CDR3 nucleotides are TGCGCCAGCAGCTTGGGACTTGAAAAAGAGACCCAGTACTTC.

The V gene is TRBV3-1 (or the pseudogene TRBV3-2), the J gene TRBJ2-2, with a weak D call TRBD1 (6 bases). CDR1 and CDR2 from the germline V gene are LGHDT and YNNKEL (reference sequence). The CDR3 is 15 residues long. The germline V and J ends were trimmed by 1 base and 3 bases, with 9 bases remaining between them. CDR3 sequence: CASSQGQVDTGELFF. The CDR3 DNA follows: TGTGCCAGCAGCCAAGGACAGGTCGACACCGGGGAGCTGTTTTTT.

This clone appeared a few times. This sequence joins TRBV5-6 and TRBJ1-1; no definite D call. Germline V CDR1 and CDR2: SGHDT, YYEEEE. Trimming shortened V by 3 bases and J by 6 bases, and 6 bases separated the two germline ends. The CDR3 has 11 residues. The CDR3 sequence is CASSYFAEAFF. CDR3 in DNA: TGTGCCAGCAGCTACTTCGCTGAAGCTTTCTTT.

The chain has TRBV7-2 and TRBJ2-5; TRBD2 aligns across 10 bases. Per germline, CDR1 SGHTA and CDR2 FQGNSA. The CDR3 has 16 amino acids. The ends lost 0 bases at V and 2 bases at J; junction bases unmatched: 3. This chain's CDR3 is CASSLANSGGQETQYF. The DNA for the CDR3 is TGTGCCAGCAGCTTAGCGAATAGCGGGGGGCAAGAGACCCAGTACTTC. Filled out from reference TRBV7-2 and TRBJ2-5, the complete variable domain reads GAGVSQSPSNKVTEKGKDVELRCDPISGHTALYWYRQSLGQGLEFLIYFQGNSAPDKSGLPSDRFSAERTGGSVSTLTIQRTQQEDSAVYLCASSLANSGGQETQYFGPGTRLLVL.

The rearrangement joins TRBV18 to TRBJ2-3, with 10 bases identical to TRBD1. V dropped 5 bases and J dropped 5; count of bases not matched to a gene: 4. The CDR3 has 14 residues. From germline, CDR1 is KGHSH and CDR2 LQKENI. CDR3 sequence reads: CASSTTGGKDTQYF. CDR3 coding DNA: TGTGCCAGCTCAACGACAGGGGGCAAAGATACGCAGTATTTT.

The V call is TRBV28, the J call TRBJ1-4; weak D call: TRBD1 (5 bases). Germline loops: CDR1 MDHEN, CDR2 SYDVKM. V lost 10 bases and J 7 bases, leaving 16 bases between the germline ends. This CDR3 has 13 amino acids. The CDR3 DNA follows: TGTGCCACCTCAAAAGGGGTAGTTGAAAAACTGTTTTTT. This sequence encodes CATSKGVVEKLFF.

The rearrangement uses TRBV7-3 and TRBJ2-2; the D is unclear. CDR3 length: 13 amino acids. CDR1 is SGHTA, CDR2 FQGTGA, per germline. Trimming took 5 bases from V and 4 from J, leaving 8 bases between them. CDR3 sequence: CASSPQVTGELFF. CDR3 bases: TGTGCCAGCAGCCCCCAGGTCACCGGGGAGCTGTTTTTT.

The chain recombines TRBV5-1 with TRBJ2-4, with unresolved D. Looked up from germline, CDR1 is SGHRS and CDR2 is YFSETQ. This CDR3 is 17 amino acids long. The V gene lost 3 bases and the J gene lost 0 bases, with 16 bases spanning the gap. CDR3 nucleotides: TGCGCCAGCAGCTCGCCGTCAAAGCAAGTAGCCAAAAACATTCAGTACTTC. Its protein is CASSSPSKQVAKNIQYF.

The chain is built from TRBV28 and TRBJ1-1; TRBD1 aligns across 9 bases. Germline values: CDR1 MDHEN, CDR2 SYDVKM. This CDR3 region has 16 residues. J gave up 3 bases and V 1 base, and 6 bases lay outside the gene matches. CDR3 DNA: TGTGCCAGCAGTTTATCGGGGACAGGGACCCACACTGAAGCTTTCTTT. Translation: CASSLSGTGTHTEAFF.

J is TRBJ1-1 and V is TRBV9; the match to TRBD1 covers 7 bases. J was trimmed by 8 bases and V by 4 bases; bases with no gene match: 11. This CDR3 contains 14 residues. Germline values: CDR1 SGDLS, CDR2 YYNGEE. CDR3 protein: CASSNHRQGGEAFF. In nucleotides, the CDR3 is TGTGCCAGCAGCAACCACCGACAGGGCGGGGAAGCTTTCTTT.

This chain links TRBV19 with TRBJ2-3; 7 nucleotides match TRBD2. J lost 0 bases, V lost 8 bases, and 2 bases had no gene match. CDR1 LNHDA and CDR2 SQIVND come from the germline V gene (reference sequence). The length of the CDR3 is 13 residues. This chain's CDR3 is CASHSGSTDTQYF. The CDR3 nucleotides are TGTGCCAGTCATAGCGGGAGCACAGATACGCAGTATTTT.

In this sample, this clone turned up once. The chain carries TRBV9 and TRBJ2-3; 9 nucleotides line up with TRBD2. The V segment lost 1 base and the J segment 2 bases; nucleotides outside the gene matches: 8. This CDR3 spans 17 amino acids. Germline-derived CDR1 and CDR2 are SGDLS and YYNGEE. This chain's CDR3 is CASSVTGSGGSTDTQYF. Here the CDR3 DNA reads TGTGCCAGCAGCGTAACGGGTAGCGGGGGATCCACAGATACGCAGTATTTT.